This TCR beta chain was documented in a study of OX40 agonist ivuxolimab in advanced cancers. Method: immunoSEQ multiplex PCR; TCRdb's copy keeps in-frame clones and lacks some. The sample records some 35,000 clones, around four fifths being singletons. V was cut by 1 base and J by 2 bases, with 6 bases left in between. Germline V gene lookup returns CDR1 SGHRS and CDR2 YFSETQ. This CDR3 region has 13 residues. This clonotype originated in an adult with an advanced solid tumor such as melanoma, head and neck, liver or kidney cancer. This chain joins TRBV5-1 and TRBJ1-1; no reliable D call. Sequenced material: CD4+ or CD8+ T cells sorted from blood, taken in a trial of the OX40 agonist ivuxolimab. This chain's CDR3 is CASSLSSNTEAFF. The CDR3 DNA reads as TGCGCCAGCAGCTTGTCCAGTAACACTGAAGCTTTCTTT. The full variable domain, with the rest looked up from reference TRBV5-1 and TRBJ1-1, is KAGVTQTPRYLIKTRGQQVTLSCSPISGHRSVSWYQQTPGQGLQFLFEYFSETQRNKGNFPGRFSGRQFSNSRSEMNVSTLELGDSALYLCASSLSSNTEAFFGQGTRLTVV.